The 25 T cell receptor beta chains presented below share a single source sample, sequenced in a study of early T cells in non-severe SARS-CoV-2 infection. TCRdb reanalysed the 5' RACE reads using MiXCR and keeps one entry per CDR3 protein. The table shows 55,000 to 65,000 distinct CDR3 sequences, with over 9.5% occurring only once. The material sequenced was whole blood, taken at baseline. Source of these receptors: an adult who was a healthcare worker with PCR-confirmed SARS-CoV-2 infection or an uninfected control (not recorded which).

The J gene is TRBJ1-6, the V gene TRBV27; D ambiguous. The germline V gene has CDR1 MNHEY and CDR2 SMNVEV (reference sequence). The CDR3 is 16 amino acids. Between the trimmed V and J ends, which lost 3 bases and 7 bases, there was a span of 16 bases. In DNA form, the CDR3 reads TGTGCCAGCAGTTTTTTTCGACGAGAGCTGAATTCACCCCTCCACTTT. Protein sequence: CASSFFRRELNSPLHF.

The chain employs TRBV12-3 or TRBV12-4 and TRBJ1-3, with D tentatively TRBD1 (6 bases). Between the trimmed V and J ends, which lost 3 bases and 0 bases, there was a span of 21 bases. This CDR3 is built from 19 residues. The CDR3 DNA follows: TGTGCCAGCAGTTTTCGGGGACATCCGATACTAGACTCTGGAAACACCATATATTTT. Translation gives CASSFRGHPILDSGNTIYF.

V and J are TRBV11-2 and TRBJ1-1; D is uncertain. The V gene's germline CDR1 is SGHAT and CDR2 FQNNGV. V shed 2 bases and J shed 4 bases, with 11 bases lying between them. The CDR3 has 14 amino acids. CDR3 DNA sequence: TGTGCCAGCAGCTTAAAATTACACCTCACTGAAGCTTTCTTT. It is translated as CASSLKLHLTEAFF.

This clonotype has at least ten counts. The gene calls are TRBV28 and TRBJ1-2; D is unresolved. The CDR3 totals 14 residues. V was cut by 5 bases and J by 2 bases, with 12 bases left in between. Germline V gives CDR1 MDHEN, CDR2 SYDVKM. The CDR3 sequence: CASSRGPGNYGYTF. The CDR3 DNA reads TGTGCCAGCAGTCGCGGACCGGGAAACTATGGCTACACCTTC.

This chain joins TRBV12-3 or TRBV12-4 and TRBJ1-2, with 7 bases matching TRBD1. This CDR3 is built from 13 residues. V dropped 6 bases and J dropped 4; count of bases not matched to a gene: 5. Written as DNA, the CDR3 is TGTGCCAGCAGGGACAGGCCAGTCTATGGCTACACCTTC. Translated, it gives CASRDRPVYGYTF.

This clonotype was counted at least ten times. The chain has TRBV7-2 and TRBJ2-2; 9 bases are a match to TRBD2. J lost 0 bases, V lost 5 bases, and 4 bases had no gene match. Germline V lookup: CDR1 SGHTA, CDR2 FQGNSA. The CDR3 consists of 16 residues. Here the CDR3 DNA reads TGTGCCAGCAGCGTAGGGACTAGCCCGAACACCGGGGAGCTGTTTTTT. It encodes CASSVGTSPNTGELFF.

This clonotype showed up just a few times. At one of its ends the junction is not consistent with the germline gene, which may arise from a read error. This chain joins TRBV7-7 and TRBJ2-3; a weak D match, TRBD2 (6 bases). The CDR3 is made up of 14 amino acids. Per the germline V gene, CDR1 is SSHAT and CDR2 is FNYEAQ (reference sequence). The CDR3 nucleotides are TGTGCTAGCAGCTTTGGGCGGGGAGAGGATACGCAGTATTTT. It yields the protein CASSFGRGEDTQYF.

This clonotype was observed many times. This chain links TRBV3-1 with TRBJ2-3; D gene unclear. V was pared by 0 bases and J by 6 bases, with 4 bases between. The germline CDR1 and CDR2 sequences are LGHDT and YNNKEL (reference sequence). The CDR3 runs to 12 residues. DNA of the CDR3: TGTGCCAGCAGCCAAGATCGGGATACGCAGTATTTT. This gives the protein CASSQDRDTQYF.

In its sample, this clonotype was seen many times. The chain uses TRBV11-2 and TRBJ1-1; D possibly corresponds to TRBD1 (6 bases). This CDR3 contains 15 residues. V shed 0 bases and J shed 4 bases, with 12 bases lying between them. The germline CDR1 and CDR2 sequences are SGHAT and FQNNGV. The CDR3 nucleotides are TGTGCCAGCAGCTTAGATCGGGTAGGGGGCACTGAAGCTTTCTTT. It yields the protein CASSLDRVGGTEAFF.

The gene calls are TRBV7-2 and TRBJ2-3, with D hard to call. This CDR3 spans 12 amino acids. V was clipped by 7 bases and J by 5 bases, with 10 bases between them. The V gene's germline CDR1 is SGHTA and CDR2 FQGNSA. The CDR3: CASTPSGDTQYF. DNA for the CDR3: TGTGCCAGCACCCCAAGTGGAGATACGCAGTATTTT.

With respect to this clonotype: A clone one base away is much larger, so this may be a read error. The chain uses TRBV12-3 or TRBV12-4 and TRBJ1-1; the D gene is possibly TRBD1 (5 bases). This CDR3 has 15 amino acids. The CDR3 DNA sequence: TGTGCCGGCAGTTTATCCGGGACCGTGAACACTGAAGCTTTCTTT. Translation: CAGSLSGTVNTEAFF.

This clonotype showed up many times. The CDR3 loop reads CASSLVWLAENTGELFF. The CDR3 DNA sequence: TGTGCCAGCAGCTTAGTTTGGCTAGCGGAGAACACCGGGGAGCTGTTTTTT. The chain employs TRBV7-9 and TRBJ2-2, with 7 bases lining up with TRBD2. V shed 1 base, J shed 1 base, and the junction held 6 bases outside the gene matches. The V gene's germline CDR1 is SEHNR and CDR2 FQNEAQ (reference sequence). CDR3 size: 17 residues.

J is TRBJ2-2 and V is TRBV28, with D unresolved. The CDR3 consists of 15 residues. Germline V lookup: CDR1 MDHEN, CDR2 SYDVKM. V was cut by 6 bases and J by 0 bases, with 11 bases left in between. This chain's CDR3 is CASRPGDPNTGELFF. CDR3 coding DNA: TGTGCCAGCAGGCCGGGTGACCCGAACACCGGGGAGCTGTTTTTT.

The chain's CDR3 is CASSSWTASEAFF. Here the CDR3 DNA reads TGTGCCAGTAGTAGCTGGACAGCCTCTGAAGCTTTCTTT. The chain couples TRBV19 to TRBJ1-1; possible D gene TRBD1, 6 bases. This CDR3 is built from 13 residues. Trimming left V 4 bases short and J 6 bases short, with 12 bases between. Germline V CDR1 and CDR2: LNHDA, SQIVND (reference sequence).

In this sample, this clonotype turned up many times. The CDR3 region is CSVAPLADGPETQYF. In DNA form, the CDR3 reads TGCAGCGTTGCTCCGCTAGCGGACGGCCCCGAGACCCAGTACTTC. The chain has TRBV29-1 and TRBJ2-5, with TRBD2 matching 7 bases. The J segment lost 5 bases and the V segment lost 4 bases, leaving 13 bases of the junction unmatched. The CDR3 totals 15 residues. CDR1 and CDR2 from the germline V gene are SQVTM and ANQGSEA. The whole variable domain, remainder taken from reference TRBV29-1 and TRBJ2-5, is SAVISQKPSRDICQRGTSLTIQCQVDSQVTMMFWYRQQPGQSLTLIATANQGSEATYESGFVIDKFPISRPNLTFSTLTVSNMSPEDSSIYLCSVAPLADGPETQYFGPGTRLLVL.

The CDR3 coding sequence is TGTGCCAGCTCACCACACGCTGGGAACACTGAAGCTTTCTTT. Its protein product is CASSPHAGNTEAFF. This chain links TRBV18 with TRBJ1-1; D call uncertain. Germline V gene sequence: CDR1 KGHSH, CDR2 LQKENI. The V end lost 1 base, the J end lost 1 base, and 7 bases lay between the germline ends. CDR3 length: 14 amino acids.

There are a few counts of this clonotype. V gene TRBV30 combines with J gene TRBJ1-2; possibly TRBD1 for D (6 bases). Germline CDR1 reads GTSNPN; CDR2 reads SVGIG (reference sequence). The CDR3 has 13 amino acids. V was shortened by 5 bases and J by 5 bases, with 15 bases between the two germline ends. The CDR3, as DNA: TGTGCCTGGGAAGGACAGCTAACTTATGGCTACACCTTC. Translation: CAWEGQLTYGYTF.

This clonotype has only a few counts. This chain links TRBV13 with TRBJ1-1; D not certain. This CDR3 comprises 13 residues. CDR1 and CDR2 (germline): PRHDT, FYEKMQ (reference sequence). Trimming shortened V by 7 bases and J by 3 bases, and 12 bases separated the two germline ends. CDR3 protein: CASTVGGHTEAFF. For the CDR3, the DNA is TGTGCCAGCACCGTGGGAGGTCACACTGAAGCTTTCTTT.

This chain links TRBV12-3 or TRBV12-4 with TRBJ2-5, with 8 bases lining up with TRBD1. J was trimmed by 4 bases and V by 6 bases; bases with no gene match: 13. CDR3 length: 16 residues. The CDR3 sequence: CASSSGQGIRGETQYF. Written as DNA, the CDR3 is TGTGCCAGCAGCTCCGGACAGGGAATCAGAGGAGAGACCCAGTACTTC.

This clonotype showed up many times. This chain uses TRBV20-1 with TRBJ1-1; D gene uncertain. The germline V gene encodes CDR1 DFQATT and CDR2 SNEGSKA (reference sequence). Trimming shortened V by 0 bases and J by 8 bases, and 19 bases separated the two germline ends. The CDR3 covers 15 residues. The CDR3 protein is CSARDTSGSWTEAFF. In nucleotides, the CDR3 is TGCAGTGCTAGAGACACATCTGGCAGCTGGACGGAAGCTTTCTTT.

The chain carries TRBV6-5 and TRBJ1-2; the D gene is possibly TRBD1 (5 bases). V lost 5 bases to trimming and J lost 6 bases, with 28 bases between them. This CDR3 contains 18 residues. Germline V lookup: CDR1 MNHEY, CDR2 SVGAGI. The CDR3 sequence is CASSISTFSSGLLNGYTF. The CDR3, as DNA: TGTGCCAGCAGTATCTCAACGTTCTCGTCGGGGCTACTCAATGGCTACACCTTC.

In its sample, this clonotype was seen many times. V and J are TRBV4-2 and TRBJ2-7; unclear D gene. Trimming removed 0 bases from V and 2 bases from J, with 11 bases in between. Germline values: CDR1 LGHNA, CDR2 YNFKEQ. The CDR3 runs 15 residues. The CDR3 DNA follows: TGTGCCAGCAGCCAAGACGGGCTGAGGACCTACGAGCAGTACTTC. Amino acids: CASSQDGLRTYEQYF.

This clonotype is medium-sized. This chain links TRBV6-4 with TRBJ2-1; D uncertain. V was cut by 4 bases and J by 3 bases, with 7 bases left in between. Germline CDR1 and CDR2: MRHNA and SNTAGT. There are 13 residues in the CDR3. In DNA form, the CDR3 reads TGTGCCAGCAGTGCAGGCGACTACAATGAGCAGTTCTTC. The encoded protein is CASSAGDYNEQFF.

This clonotype was observed a single time. A much larger clonotype is one base distant, so this may be a read error. The J gene is TRBJ2-7, the V gene TRBV9, with D perhaps TRBD2 (6 bases). V lost 3 bases and J 5 bases, leaving 15 bases between the germline ends. The CDR3 sequence is 14 residues long. The germline CDR1 and CDR2 sequences are SGDLS and YYNGEE. Written as DNA, the CDR3 is TGTGCCAGCAGCGCGGGACTGGGGATCCACGAGCAGTACTTC. This gives the protein CASSAGLGIHEQYF.

This clonotype was counted ten times or more. The CDR3 DNA reads TGTGCCAGCAGCTTAGACGACAGGATGAACACTGAAGCTTTCTTT. Translation gives CASSLDDRMNTEAFF. This sequence joins TRBV7-2 and TRBJ1-1; tentative D call: TRBD1 (6 bases). The CDR3 sequence is 15 residues long. V was trimmed by 1 base and J by 0 bases, leaving 9 bases between them. Germline V gene lookup returns CDR1 SGHTA and CDR2 FQGNSA.